Below, 30 T cell receptor beta chains from the same sample are listed, as sequenced in a study of CD8+ T cells in alopecia areata. The treatment is: oral pan-JAK inhibitor, 5-10 mg twice daily. RNA was isolated and reverse transcribed to cDNA, the sequencing template. Assay used: immunoSEQ multiplex PCR; TCRdb lists only in-frame clones, some missing. This table holds under 200,000 clones, approximately 60% found once. This specimen consisted of CD4+ T cells sorted from blood, obtained at week 24, from a patient treated with tofacitinib. The receptor set was obtained from a human donor with alopecia areata.

The chain employs TRBV4-1 and TRBJ1-2, with D tentatively TRBD1 (5 bases). Germline values: CDR1 MGHRA, CDR2 YSYEKL. The germline V and J ends were trimmed by 0 bases and 8 bases, with 16 bases remaining between them. The CDR3 spans 15 residues. CDR3 sequence reads: CASSQERTPVKGYTF. Written as DNA, the CDR3 is TGCGCCAGCAGCCAAGAGAGGACACCCGTTAAAGGCTACACCTTC.

Note on this clone: One end of the junction fails to match germline, which may point to a read error. Additional DNA sequences in this sample encode the identical CDR3. The chain uses TRBV4-1 and TRBJ2-5; D possibly uses TRBD1 or TRBD2 (6 bases each). This CDR3 comprises 13 residues. Germline V gene data show CDR1 as MGHRA and CDR2 as YSYEKL. CDR3 in DNA: TGTGCCAGCAGCCAAGGGGGGCCGGAGACCCAGTACTTC. Its translation is CASSQGGPETQYF.

This clone was recorded a few times. V is TRBV18 and J is TRBJ1-1; D unresolved. V was cut by 6 bases and J by 1 base, with 12 bases left in between. CDR3 size: 14 residues. Germline V gene data show CDR1 as KGHSH and CDR2 as LQKENI. CDR3: CASSTKVPNTEAFF. The CDR3 DNA sequence: TGTGCCAGCTCCACCAAGGTGCCGAACACTGAAGCTTTCTTT.

V gene TRBV2 combines with J gene TRBJ2-2; the match to TRBD2 covers 8 bases. V trimming: 10 bases; J trimming: 9 bases; junction bases outside the gene matches: 13. Germline values: CDR1 SNHLY, CDR2 FYNNEI. The CDR3 sequence is 14 residues long. Written as DNA, the CDR3 is TGTGCCACCAGAACAGCGGGGGACAACAGGGAGCTGTTTTTT. This gives the protein CATRTAGDNRELFF.

This chain connects TRBV7-8 to TRBJ2-3; maybe TRBD1 (5 bases). The V and J ends lost 1 base and 2 bases respectively, with 13 bases between them. CDR1 and CDR2 (germline): SGHVS, FQNEAQ. This CDR3 contains 16 residues. CDR3 in DNA: TGTGCCAGCAGCTTAGGCGACAGTCGAATCACAGATACGCAGTATTTT. It translates to CASSLGDSRITDTQYF.

The chain's CDR3 is CASSFGAGMNTGELFF. The CDR3 nucleotides read TGTGCCAGCAGCTTTGGAGCGGGGATGAACACCGGGGAGCTGTTTTTT. The chain is built from TRBV5-6 and TRBJ2-2; 7 positions match TRBD2. V dropped 2 bases and J dropped 1; count of bases not matched to a gene: 5. The CDR3 runs to 16 residues. Germline CDR1 reads SGHDT; CDR2 reads YYEEEE.

This rearrangement joins TRBV30 to TRBJ2-3; the D call may be TRBD1 or TRBD2 (7 bases each). The ends were cut back, 0 bases at V and 5 bases at J, with 15 bases in the middle. The CDR3 contains 15 residues. Germline assignment: CDR1 GTSNPN and CDR2 SVGIG (reference sequence). As DNA, the CDR3 is TGTGCCTGGAGTGTACACCCAGGGGGGGGAGATACGCAGTATTTT. It is translated as CAWSVHPGGGDTQYF.

This clone occurred a few times. This sample also contains other DNA sequences that code for the same CDR3. This rearrangement joins TRBV5-1 to TRBJ2-1, with 11 bases lining up with TRBD1. This CDR3 is 15 amino acids long. The germline gives CDR1 SGHRS, CDR2 YFSETQ. J lost 7 bases, V lost 4 bases, and 7 bases had no gene match. The CDR3 spells CASSSGQGARNEQFF. The DNA of the CDR3 is TGCGCCAGCAGCAGCGGACAGGGGGCCAGGAATGAGCAGTTCTTC.

Worth noting for this clone: The same CDR3 arises from other DNA sequences in this sample as well. The chain employs TRBV7-9 and TRBJ2-5; D unclear. V was trimmed by 6 bases and J by 1 base, leaving 3 bases between them. This CDR3 spans 11 amino acids. The germline V gene encodes CDR1 SEHNR and CDR2 FQNEAQ (reference sequence). CDR3 residues: CASSRQETQYF. The CDR3, as DNA: TGTGCCAGCAGTCGCCAAGAGACCCAGTACTTC. Supplemented by reference TRBV7-9 and TRBJ2-5, the full variable domain reads DTGVSQNPRHKITKRGQNVTFRCDPISEHNRLYWYRQTLGQGPEFLTYFQNEAQLEKSRLLSDRFSAERPKGSFSTLEIQRTEQGDSAMYLCASSRQETQYFGPGTRLLVL.

This clone was seen only a few times. This sequence joins TRBV23-1 and TRBJ2-1; D is undetermined. TRBV23-1 is identified as an open reading frame with a role that is uncertain. The CDR3 is made up of 11 amino acids. The ends were cut back, 0 bases at V and 6 bases at J, with 0 bases in the middle. CDR3: CASSQSNEQFF. The CDR3 coding sequence is TGCGCCAGCAGTCAATCCAATGAGCAGTTCTTC.

This clone was counted only a few times. The rearrangement links TRBV29-1 to TRBJ2-3; TRBD2 matches 11 bases. Germline values: CDR1 SQVTM, CDR2 ANQGSEA. With 0 bases clipped from V and 2 bases from J, the junction kept 7 bases outside the gene matches. The CDR3 spans 17 residues. The CDR3 coding sequence is TGCAGCGTTGAAGATGGGCTAGCGGGGGGCCTCACAGATACGCAGTATTTT. This gives the protein CSVEDGLAGGLTDTQYF.

The genes are TRBV25-1 and TRBJ1-5, with 8 bases matching TRBD1. This CDR3 region has 13 residues. The germline gives CDR1 MGHDK, CDR2 SYGVNS. The V gene end was trimmed by 6 bases and the J gene end by 7 bases; junction bases not matched to a gene: 5. The CDR3 nucleotides read TGTGCCAGCAGGACAGGGGTTGGGCAGCCCCAGCATTTT. It is translated as CASRTGVGQPQHF. Supplemented by reference TRBV25-1 and TRBJ1-5, the full variable domain reads EADIYQTPRYLVIGTGKKITLECSQTMGHDKMYWYQQDPGMELHLIHYSYGVNSTEKGDLSSESTVSRIRTEHFPLTLESARPSHTSQYLCASRTGVGQPQHFGDGTRLSIL.

The V call is TRBV7-9, the J call TRBJ2-7, with TRBD1 as a possible D gene (6 bases). The CDR3 consists of 15 residues. Germline V gives CDR1 SEHNR, CDR2 FQNEAQ (reference sequence). The ends were cut back, 4 bases at V and 2 bases at J, with 15 bases in the middle. CDR3 nucleotide sequence: TGTGCCAGCAGCTCAACAGGGAGTCAACCCTACGAGCAGTACTTC. Encoded protein: CASSSTGSQPYEQYF.

This clone was seen more than once but under ten times. Mismatch with germline at one junction end may stem from a read error. This chain uses TRBV7-2 with TRBJ1-1; 8 nucleotides match TRBD1. Germline V gene data show CDR1 as SGHTA and CDR2 as FQGNSA. This CDR3 region has 11 residues. The CDR3 reads CASSTLLDRVF. DNA of the CDR3: TGTGCCAGCAGCACCCTCTTGGACAGGGTTTTT.

DNA for the CDR3: TGCAGCGTTGTCCAGGGTGTACAGAACTATGGCTACACCTTC. Its translation: CSVVQGVQNYGYTF. The chain is built from TRBV29-1 and TRBJ1-2; possibly TRBD1 for D (5 bases). The V end was cut by 4 bases, the J end by 2 bases, with 14 bases between. This CDR3 contains 14 residues. In germline, CDR1 is SQVTM, CDR2 ANQGSEA.

This chain links TRBV29-1 with TRBJ1-1, with D unresolved. This CDR3 is 11 amino acids long. CDR1 is SQVTM, CDR2 ANQGSEA, per germline. V shed 6 bases and J shed 1 base, with 6 bases lying between them. The DNA for the CDR3 is TGCAGCGTACTCAAGAACACTGAAGCTTTCTTT. This codes for CSVLKNTEAFF.

With regard to this clone: The final CDR3 position lacks the conserved phenylalanine or tryptophan, pointing to a likely read error. It is unclear where the CDR3 begins or ends on the DNA, so no DNA is shown, and the CDR3 is as TCRdb lists it. V and J are TRBV2 and TRBJ2-4; the table gives TRBD2 as D, unverified against the DNA. The germline V gene has CDR1 SNHLY and CDR2 FYNNEI. Including both end residues, the CDR3 is 13 amino acids long. CDR3 sequence: CASSTGTSGAPTL.

The rearrangement joins TRBV29-1 to TRBJ1-2; the D is unclear. With 0 bases removed from V and 4 bases from J, the gap between germline ends came to 12 bases. This CDR3 is built from 14 residues. Germline V lookup: CDR1 SQVTM, CDR2 ANQGSEA. The CDR3 DNA reads TGCAGCGTTGAAGACACACCGGGAACCTATGGCTACACCTTC. Amino acids: CSVEDTPGTYGYTF.

In this sample, this clone turned up a few times. The V and J genes are TRBV2 and TRBJ2-1; TRBD1 matches at 9 bases. V trimming: 4 bases; J trimming: 1 base; junction bases outside the gene matches: 5. The germline CDR1 and CDR2 sequences are SNHLY and FYNNEI. The CDR3 spans 16 residues. CDR3 amino acids: CASSAPQGASYNEQFF. The DNA of the CDR3 is TGTGCCAGCAGTGCGCCACAGGGGGCTTCCTACAATGAGCAGTTCTTC.

In this sample, this clone turned up a few times. The rearrangement joins TRBV2 to TRBJ1-1; possible D gene TRBD1, 5 bases. The CDR3 spans 14 residues. The ends were cut back, 6 bases at V and 1 base at J, with 12 bases in the middle. The germline CDR1 and CDR2 sequences are SNHLY and FYNNEI. CDR3 amino acids: CASSKSGQNTEAFF. Written as DNA, the CDR3 is TGTGCCAGCAGCAAATCTGGACAGAACACTGAAGCTTTCTTT.

J is TRBJ2-3 and V is TRBV29-1; D gene unclear. V was trimmed by 4 bases and J by 2 bases, leaving 22 bases between them. The germline gives CDR1 SQVTM, CDR2 ANQGSEA. The CDR3 is 17 amino acids. The CDR3 sequence is CSVVLAFRRPNTDTQYF. The CDR3 coding sequence is TGCAGCGTTGTTCTGGCGTTTCGTCGGCCGAACACAGATACGCAGTATTTT.

CDR3 residues: CASSQARLSYTF. The CDR3 DNA sequence: TGTGCCAGCAGCCAAGCAAGGCTTAGCTACACCTTC. The genes are TRBV14 and TRBJ1-2; unclear D gene. The germline V gene has CDR1 SGHDN and CDR2 FVKESK. V lost 1 base and J 9 bases, leaving 9 bases between the germline ends. The CDR3 has 12 amino acids. Full variable domain (outside the CDR3, taken from reference TRBV14 and TRBJ1-2): EAGVTQFPSHSVIEKGQTVTLRCDPISGHDNLYWYRRVMGKEIKFLLHFVKESKQDESGMPNNRFLAERTGGTYSTLKVQPAELEDSGVYFCASSQARLSYTFGSGTRLTVV.

This clone was observed a few times. The chain uses TRBV9 and TRBJ1-6, with D perhaps TRBD1 (6 bases). The germline gives CDR1 SGDLS, CDR2 YYNGEE. Trimming left V 3 bases short and J 6 bases short, with 10 bases between. CDR3 length equals 14 residues. CDR3 in amino acids: CASSEGGFNSPLHF. In DNA, the CDR3 is TGTGCCAGCAGCGAGGGGGGGTTTAATTCACCCCTCCACTTT.

On this clone: Relative to the germline gene, one junction end is altered; a read error may explain this. This chain joins TRBV7-7 and TRBJ1-5; D unclear. The CDR3 runs 13 residues. CDR1 is SSHAT, CDR2 FNYEAQ, per germline (reference sequence). The CDR3 region has the DNA TGTGCTAGCAGCTTATCATCGGGATTGCCCCAGCATTTT. Translating gives CASSLSSGLPQHF.

The chain has TRBV6-5 and TRBJ1-5, with TRBD1 matching 7 bases. Germline CDR1 is MNHEY and CDR2 is SVGAGI. The CDR3 length is 15 residues. The trim removed 4 bases at V and 2 bases at J, leaving 5 bases unmatched. The CDR3 DNA reads TGTGCCAGCAGTTTGGACAGGAGGGGCAATCAGCCCCAGCATTTT. Translation gives CASSLDRRGNQPQHF.

This clone was observed a few times. The rearrangement links TRBV30 to TRBJ2-1, with 8 bases aligning to TRBD2. The CDR3 is made up of 18 amino acids. Germline assignment: CDR1 GTSNPN and CDR2 SVGIG (reference sequence). Trimming cost V 3 bases and J 5 bases; bases outside gene matches: 18. Here the CDR3 DNA reads TGTGCCTGGAGCCCGGGACTAGGCAGGGCGGGGACGCACAATGAGCAGTTCTTC. It translates to CAWSPGLGRAGTHNEQFF.

This rearrangement joins TRBV5-1 to TRBJ2-5, with 8 positions matching TRBD2. CDR1 is SGHRS and CDR2 is YFSETQ in the germline V gene. CDR3 size: 13 residues. V lost 4 bases and J lost 4; bases outside the gene matches: 3. CDR3 coding DNA: TGCGCCAGCAGCGACGGGACTAGAGAGACCCAGTACTTC. Its translation is CASSDGTRETQYF.

This clone was recorded a few times. This chain links TRBV29-1 with TRBJ2-5; D may match TRBD1 or TRBD2 (6 bases each). The V end was cut by 7 bases, the J end by 2 bases, with 17 bases between. Germline V gene data show CDR1 as SQVTM and CDR2 as ANQGSEA. The CDR3 has 14 residues. This chain's CDR3 is CSAHRRGEQETQYF. CDR3 DNA sequence: TGCAGCGCCCACCGTAGGGGGGAACAAGAGACCCAGTACTTC.

The sample holds a few counts of this clone. The gene calls are TRBV7-2 and TRBJ2-3; unclear D gene. V was shortened by 5 bases and J by 2 bases, with 8 bases between the two germline ends. Germline V lookup: CDR1 SGHTA, CDR2 FQGNSA. This CDR3 region has 13 residues. CDR3 residues: CASSDTFTDTQYF. CDR3 in DNA: TGTGCCAGCAGCGACACTTTCACAGATACGCAGTATTTT.

The chain combines TRBV29-1 with TRBJ2-7; 7 bases are shared with TRBD2. Per germline, CDR1 SQVTM and CDR2 ANQGSEA. CDR3 length: 11 amino acids. The V and J ends lost 4 bases and 3 bases, in that order; junction bases with no gene match: 0. This chain's CDR3 is CSVGGGYEQYF. The CDR3 DNA reads as TGCAGCGTTGGGGGGGGCTACGAGCAGTACTTC.